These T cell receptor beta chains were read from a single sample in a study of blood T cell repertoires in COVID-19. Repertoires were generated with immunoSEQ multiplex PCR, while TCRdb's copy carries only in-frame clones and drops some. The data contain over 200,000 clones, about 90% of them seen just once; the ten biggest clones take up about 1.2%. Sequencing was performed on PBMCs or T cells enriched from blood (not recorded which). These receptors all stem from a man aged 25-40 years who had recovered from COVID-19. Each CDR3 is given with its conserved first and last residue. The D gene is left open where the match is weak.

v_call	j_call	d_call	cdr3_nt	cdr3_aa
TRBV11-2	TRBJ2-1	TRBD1	TGTGCCAGCAGCCGAGGACAGGGGGTCTTTAATGAGCAGTTCTTC	CASSRGQGVFNEQFF
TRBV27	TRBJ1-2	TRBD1	TGTGCCAGCAGTTCCCCAGGGGGGAAGGGCCTTAGCTATGGCTACACCTTC	CASSSPGGKGLSYGYTF
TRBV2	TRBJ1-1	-	TGTGCCAGCAGGTACAGGCGCTCGAACACTGAAGCTTTCTTT	CASRYRRSNTEAFF
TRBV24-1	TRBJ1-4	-	TGTGCCACCAGTGATCATGCTGCCCCCGGGGCCGGGGGTGAAAAACTGTTTTTT	CATSDHAAPGAGGEKLFF
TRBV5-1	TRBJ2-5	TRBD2	TGCGCCAGCAGCTCAAGGACTAGCGGGGCAGGGGAGACCCAGTACTTC	CASSSRTSGAGETQYF
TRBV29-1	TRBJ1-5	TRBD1	TGCAGCGTGACAGGGGGTAGCAATCAGCCCCAGCATTTT	CSVTGGSNQPQHF
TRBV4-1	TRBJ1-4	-	TGCGCCAGCAGCCGCGGCCCGGGGGAAAAACTGTTTTTT	CASSRGPGEKLFF
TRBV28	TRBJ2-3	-	TGTGCCAGCAGTTCCGGGAGCACAGATACGCAGTATTTT	CASSSGSTDTQYF
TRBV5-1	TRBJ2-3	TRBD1	TGCGCCAGCAACCAACAGGGGACGGAAGGCACAGATACGCAGTATTTT	CASNQQGTEGTDTQYF
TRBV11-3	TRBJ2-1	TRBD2	TGTGCCAGCAGCACCCAGGGTCTAGCGGGAGGGCTGAATGAGCAGTTCTTC	CASSTQGLAGGLNEQFF
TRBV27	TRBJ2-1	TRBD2	TGTGCCAGCAGTTGGGGGGACTATAAGTTCTTC	CASSWGDYKFF
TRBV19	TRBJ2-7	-	TGTGCCAGTAGTATCTCAGGGTTTCAGGGCGAGCAGTACTTC	CASSISGFQGEQYF
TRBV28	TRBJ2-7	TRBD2	TGTGCCAGCAGTCAACTAGCGGGAGCCTACGAGCAGTACTTC	CASSQLAGAYEQYF